This T cell receptor (beta chain) is drawn from a study of control samples from healthy donors and cancer patients. Trimming took 5 bases from V and 5 from J; bases not matched to a gene: 4. This CDR3 is 13 amino acids long. Germline assignment: CDR1 MNHEY and CDR2 SVGAGI. Sequencing used immunoSEQ multiplex PCR; TCRdb keeps in-frame clones, though not all of them. The sample has under 55,000 clones; under 95% are singletons. This clonotype was obtained from a woman aged 40-49 years with head and neck cancer. The rearrangement joins TRBV6-5 to TRBJ1-1, with 8 bases identical to TRBD1. Sequenced sample: PBMCs. The CDR3: CASSTRQGTEAFF. The CDR3 DNA sequence: TGTGCCAGCAGTACCCGACAGGGGACTGAAGCTTTCTTT.